The T cell receptor (beta chain) described here comes from a study of blood T cells in healthy people across ages. Of note for this clonotype: Its antigen is currently unknown.

V was pared by 2 bases and J by 3 bases, with 9 bases of the junction left unmatched. The CDR3 has 17 amino acids. Germline assignment: CDR1 MNHNY and CDR2 SVGAGI (reference sequence). Every donor contributed roughly 10 milliliters of peripheral blood by blood draw. Then a second PCR, running about 6 to 12 cycles, was carried out with a sample-barcoded 5' primer and a J-beta primer mix. Each CDR3 protein is one row after TCRdb ran MiXCR on the 5' RACE reads. The sample lists some 1.1 million distinct CDR3 sequences, roughly two fifths occurring once. General study results and limits: PBMCs that were unsorted prevented a conclusive naive versus antigen-experienced comparison.

The sequenced material came from blood. The chain couples TRBV6-6 to TRBJ2-4; TRBD1 agrees at 8 bases. The sequence was obtained from a man aged 18-30 years in good health. CDR3 in amino acids: CASSYLDPGQGKNIQYF. The CDR3 DNA reads TGTGCCAGCAGTTACCTAGACCCCGGACAGGGCAAAAACATTCAGTACTTC.